This T cell receptor (beta chain) was recovered during a study of CD8+CD57+ T cells in acquired aplastic anemia. The wider study: DNA per sorted CD4+ or CD8+ sample ranged about 0.2 to 27.4 ug, averaging 3.2 ug. CD4+ reads averaged about 9.9 million in healthy donors.

Details on this clonotype: The antigen is unknown.

Genomic DNA templated the TCR beta VDJ and CDR3 profiling. TCRdb used MiXCR to reprocess the reads, holding one entry per CDR3 protein. The sample includes 150,000 to 200,000 distinct CDR3 sequences, about 60% seen only once; the top ten take about 41%. Overall study results and limits: Controls and patients did not differ significantly in CD8+ Simpson's diversity.

Sequenced: sorted CD4+, CD8+, or CD8+CD57+ T cells (not recorded which) from PBMCs. The source of this sequence is a human donor in good health.

CDR3 in DNA: TGTGCCAGCAGCGTGACAGGGTACGAGCAGTACTTC. Translation gives CASSVTGYEQYF. V and J are TRBV7-6 and TRBJ2-7, with TRBD1 identical over 7 bases. V trimming: 5 bases; J trimming: 4 bases; junction bases outside the gene matches: 2. The V gene's germline CDR1 is SGHVS and CDR2 FNYEAQ. The CDR3 covers 12 residues.